The T cell receptor (beta chain) described here comes from a study of blood T cells in healthy people across ages. Broader study findings: Age brought a roughly linear fall in TCR beta diversity measured per million T cells. Naive and antigen-experienced cells could not be conclusively compared, given unsorted PBMCs.

Alongside a J-beta primer mix, a sample-barcoded 5' primer served in a second PCR lasting roughly 6 to 11 cycles. TCRdb processed the 5' RACE reads anew with MiXCR; each CDR3 protein has one entry. The sample lists around 690,000 distinct CDR3 sequences, roughly 50% occurring once. Concerning this clonotype: Its antigen is currently unknown.

Donors were healthy Caucasian individuals from Russia aged about 6 to 90. The specimen was blood. The clonotype originates from a man aged 55 to 69 in good health.

CDR3 sequence reads: CASSVRGGTTYNEQFF. Written as DNA, the CDR3 is TGTGCCAGCAGTGTACGGGGCGGGACTACCTACAATGAGCAGTTCTTC. The chain joins TRBV6-1 to TRBJ2-1; TRBD2 matches 7 bases. Unmatched junction bases numbered 8, after V lost 4 bases and J lost 2 bases. The CDR3 loop spans 16 amino acids. From germline, CDR1 is MNHNS and CDR2 SASEGT.